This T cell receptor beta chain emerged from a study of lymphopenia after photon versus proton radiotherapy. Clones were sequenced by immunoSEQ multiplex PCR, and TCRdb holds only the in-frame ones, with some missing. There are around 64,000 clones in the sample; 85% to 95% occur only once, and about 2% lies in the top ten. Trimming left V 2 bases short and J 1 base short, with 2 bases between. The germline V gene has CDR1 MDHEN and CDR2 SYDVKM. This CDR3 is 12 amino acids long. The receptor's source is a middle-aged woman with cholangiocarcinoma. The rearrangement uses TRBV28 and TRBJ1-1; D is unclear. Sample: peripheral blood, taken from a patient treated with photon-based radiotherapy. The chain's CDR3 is CASSLKNTEAFF. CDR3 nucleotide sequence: TGTGCCAGCAGTTTAAAGAACACTGAAGCTTTCTTT.